This T cell receptor (beta chain) was identified in a study of blood T cell repertoires in COVID-19. Background on the study: PBMCs, B-cell-depleted T cells, or T cells were the source of the cDNA or gDNA that made up the material.

Trimming pared 4 bases from V and 2 bases from J, leaving 20 bases between. This CDR3 comprises 17 residues. Germline V CDR1 and CDR2: SGHVS, FQNEAQ. Authors' data handling: It was from reference gene primer amplification that nucleated cell counts were estimated. Some clones are missing from TCRdb's copy, which holds only in-frame ones; the method was immunoSEQ multiplex PCR. V and J calls and clone size are copied from that table; D and trimming were computed from the DNA. The sample has about 210,000 clones, roughly 87% seen once; the top ten hold 10%. Material for sequencing was PBMCs or T cells enriched from blood (not recorded which). The receptor was isolated from a man between 18 and 29 years old with acute COVID-19. The chain recombines TRBV7-8 with TRBJ1-2; perhaps TRBD1 as D (5 bases). The CDR3 loop reads CASSSYPRQGSNYGYTF. CDR3 nucleotides: TGTGCCAGCAGCTCCTACCCCCGGCAGGGATCGAACTATGGCTACACCTTC.